The 6 T cell receptor beta chains below all came from one sample that was sequenced in a study of T-cell memory formation after mild COVID-19. TCRdb fed the 5' RACE reads into MiXCR, producing one record per CDR3 protein. The profile shows tens of thousands of distinct CDR3 sequences, 7.5% to 8% of them singletons. The sample taken for sequencing was PBMCs or a T cell subset sorted from them (not recorded which). The origin of the receptors is a man aged 18-30 years who had mild COVID-19 (a few samples of this study predate the infection). Cell type and time point are not known.

CDR3 loop: CASSELAGYQETQYF. In nucleotides, the CDR3 is TGTGCCAGCAGCGAACTAGCGGGGTATCAAGAGACCCAGTACTTC. The chain employs TRBV7-9 and TRBJ2-5; 10 nucleotides align to TRBD2. From germline, CDR1 is SEHNR and CDR2 FQNEAQ (reference sequence). Germline trimming cut 5 bases from V and 2 bases from J; bases unmatched to any gene: 5. The CDR3 length is 15 residues.

This clonotype was detected ten times or more. This sequence joins TRBV11-2 and TRBJ2-5; 9 bases agree with TRBD2. Germline assignment: CDR1 SGHAT and CDR2 FQNNGV. The length of the CDR3 is 15 residues. J gave up 4 bases and V 0 bases, and 3 bases lay outside the gene matches. The CDR3 nucleotides are TGTGCCAGCAGCTTAGATGGTAGCGGGGGAGAGACCCAGTACTTC. As protein: CASSLDGSGGETQYF.

This clonotype was counted between two and nine times. V is TRBV7-7 and J is TRBJ2-1; possible D gene TRBD2, 5 bases. This CDR3 comprises 13 residues. Per the germline V gene, CDR1 is SSHAT and CDR2 is FNYEAQ (reference sequence). V shed 1 base and J shed 8 bases, with 9 bases lying between them. As DNA, the CDR3 is TGTGCCAGCAGCTTAGACGGGGTGGATGAGCAGTTCTTC. As protein: CASSLDGVDEQFF.

This clonotype was seen repeatedly, ten times or more. The chain combines TRBV10-1 with TRBJ2-7, with 7 bases that match TRBD1. J lost 3 bases, V lost 5 bases, and 7 bases had no gene match. CDR3 length: 14 amino acids. Germline V gene sequence: CDR1 WNHNN, CDR2 SYGVQD (reference sequence). The CDR3 loop reads CASSHPDRSYEQYF. The CDR3 DNA reads TGCGCCAGCAGTCATCCGGACAGGAGCTACGAGCAGTACTTC.

The sample holds many counts of this clonotype. The chain is built from TRBV5-1 and TRBJ2-2; 11 bases are shared with TRBD2. The CDR3 is 15 amino acids. Germline loops: CDR1 SGHRS, CDR2 YFSETQ. V shed 0 bases and J 10 bases; nucleotides not matched to a gene: 5. The CDR3 DNA is TGCGCCAGCAGCTTGGGACTAGCGGGGTACATGGAGCTGTTTTTT. As protein: CASSLGLAGYMELFF.

This clonotype was seen only a few times. The rearrangement uses TRBV6-2 or TRBV6-3 and TRBJ1-5, with D hard to call. The CDR3 consists of 15 residues. Germline V gene data show CDR1 as MNHEY and CDR2 as SVGEGT. V lost 4 bases to trimming and J lost 8 bases, with 18 bases between them. This chain's CDR3 is CASSSQSIQIEPQHF. The CDR3 nucleotides read TGTGCCAGCAGTTCACAGAGTATCCAGATTGAGCCCCAGCATTTT.